This T cell receptor (beta chain) is from a study of brain T cells in children with intractable seizures. Findings and limits, study-wide: Patients' HCMV serostatus was unknown; virus specificity rests on CDR3 similarity alone.

In regard to this clone: Its antigen is not identified.

Surgery cases with the highest brain T cell transcript signatures were chosen for sequencing. CDR1 MNHEY and CDR2 SVGAGI come from the germline V gene. Trimming removed 7 bases from V and 7 bases from J, with 10 bases in between. The CDR3 loop spans 11 amino acids. Here immunoSEQ multiplex PCR was the method, and the copy in TCRdb shows in-frame clones only, minus some. The data show 50,000 to 75,000 clones, roughly 95% seen once. V usage is TRBV6-5 and J usage is TRBJ1-2; D ambiguous. The sample was peripheral blood, taken at surgery. The sequence came from a boy in the first two years of life with focal cortical dysplasia and intractable seizures. The CDR3 sequence: CASKRDSGYTF. CDR3 in DNA: TGTGCCAGCAAGAGGGATTCTGGCTACACCTTC.